Reported below is one T cell receptor (beta chain). This record comes from a study of T cell clusters in autoimmune cytopenias. One tube held mixed TRB-A and TRB-B primer pools for touch-down PCR. TCRdb reprocessed the multiplex PCR reads, keeping one entry per CDR3 protein, no DNA. The listing records about 4,100 distinct CDR3 sequences. Each sample's input was roughly 250 ng genomic DNA, some 38,000 genome equivalents. This CDR3 is 18 amino acids long. Germline CDR1 SGHAT, CDR2 FQNNGV. These data are also associated with another study on T cell repertoires in aging, cancer and after chemotherapy. That study adds: About 9 million TCR reads made up the full dataset. In each cancer cohort, median generation probability increased across chemotherapy, suggesting thymic output rebounded.

Material for sequencing was peripheral blood. The source of this sequence is a human donor in good health. This sequence joins TRBV11-2 and TRBJ2-3; TCRdb reports TRBD1, a call that lacks DNA to check it against. The CDR3 here is CASSTTGGAYTSTDTQYF. Drawing the rest from reference TRBV11-2 and TRBJ2-3, the complete variable domain is EAGVAQSPRYKIIEKRQSVAFWCNPISGHATLYWYQQILGQGPKLLIQFQNNGVVDDSQLPKDRFSAERLKGVDSTLKIQPAKLEDSAVYLCASSTTGGAYTSTDTQYFGPGTRLTVL.